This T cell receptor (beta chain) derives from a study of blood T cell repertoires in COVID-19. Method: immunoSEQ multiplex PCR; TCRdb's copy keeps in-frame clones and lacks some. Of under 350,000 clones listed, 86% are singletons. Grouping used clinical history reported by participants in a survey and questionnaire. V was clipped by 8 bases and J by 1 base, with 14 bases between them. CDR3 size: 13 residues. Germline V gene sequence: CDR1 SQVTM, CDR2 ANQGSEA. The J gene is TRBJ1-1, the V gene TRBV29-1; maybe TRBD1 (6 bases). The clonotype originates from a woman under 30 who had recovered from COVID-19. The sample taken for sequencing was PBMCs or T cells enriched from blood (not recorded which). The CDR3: CSFTGQTNTEAFF. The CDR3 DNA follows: TGCAGCTTTACCGGACAGACGAACACTGAAGCTTTCTTT. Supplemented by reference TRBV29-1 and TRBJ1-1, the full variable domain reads SAVISQKPSRDICQRGTSLTIQCQVDSQVTMMFWYRQQPGQSLTLIATANQGSEATYESGFVIDKFPISRPNLTFSTLTVSNMSPEDSSIYLCSFTGQTNTEAFFGQGTRLTVV.